This passage covers 27 T cell receptor beta chains from one sample sequenced in a study of T-cell reconstitution after alpha-beta-depleted transplantation in children. During its preparation, the TCRbeta library received unique molecular identifiers. TCRdb fed the PCR reads into MiXCR, producing one record per CDR3 protein. The sample comprises 500,000 or so distinct CDR3 sequences, approximately 29% of which are singletons, and under 3% rests with the top ten. The sample here was PBMCs from the stem cell graft donor, taken from the stem cell graft. Every receptor here comes from a human donor who donated a stem cell graft to a child with aplastic anemia.

The sample holds a few counts of this clonotype. This chain uses TRBV9 with TRBJ2-1, with 12 bases lining up with TRBD1. This CDR3 comprises 16 residues. Trimming took 4 bases from V and 7 from J; bases not matched to a gene: 9. Germline CDR1 and CDR2: SGDLS and YYNGEE. CDR3 residues: CASSKRDRGPVNEQFF. CDR3 nucleotide sequence: TGTGCCAGCAGCAAACGGGACAGGGGGCCGGTAAATGAGCAGTTCTTC.

In its sample, this clonotype was seen a few times. The genes are TRBV5-1 and TRBJ1-2; unclear D gene. Germline values: CDR1 SGHRS, CDR2 YFSETQ. The CDR3 has 15 amino acids. Trimming cost V 0 bases and J 4 bases, with 13 bases left between them. The DNA of the CDR3 is TGCGCCAGCAGCTTGGACGTACAGCCAGGCTATGGCTACACCTTC. Encoded protein: CASSLDVQPGYGYTF.

This clonotype was counted between two and nine times. The rearrangement links TRBV7-9 to TRBJ1-2; D remains unclear. Germline V lookup: CDR1 SEHNR, CDR2 FQNEAQ (reference sequence). This CDR3 contains 13 residues. Trimming stripped 3 bases from V and 1 base from J, with 6 bases between. The CDR3 coding sequence is TGTGCCAGCAGCTTTTACAGTAACTATGGCTACACCTTC. Amino acids: CASSFYSNYGYTF.

The genes are TRBV4-3 and TRBJ2-1; D gene unclear. V was trimmed by 0 bases and J by 8 bases, leaving 14 bases between them. Germline lookup yields CDR1 LGHNA and CDR2 YSLEER. The CDR3 runs 15 residues. The CDR3 loop is CASSQEVLSVHEQFF. The DNA of the CDR3 is TGCGCCAGCAGCCAAGAAGTCCTCAGCGTCCATGAGCAGTTCTTC.

This clonotype was observed a few times. This chain uses TRBV7-2 with TRBJ2-5, with a tentative D call TRBD2 (5 bases). V shed 2 bases and J shed 2 bases, with 12 bases lying between them. There are 15 residues in the CDR3. Germline loops: CDR1 SGHTA, CDR2 FQGNSA. The CDR3 here is CASSLTGLPQETQYF. For the CDR3, the DNA is TGTGCCAGCAGCTTAACCGGACTGCCACAAGAGACCCAGTACTTC.

This clonotype has a handful of counts. V and J are TRBV28 and TRBJ1-6, with unresolved D. The CDR3 is made up of 13 amino acids. Trimming pared 7 bases from V and 7 bases from J, leaving 11 bases between. Germline CDR1 reads MDHEN; CDR2 reads SYDVKM. The CDR3 sequence: CASTPRVNSPLHF. Here the CDR3 DNA reads TGTGCCAGCACCCCTCGGGTGAATTCACCCCTCCACTTT.

This clonotype showed up just a few times. V and J are TRBV20-1 and TRBJ2-1; 10 bases are shared with TRBD2. The CDR3 covers 14 residues. In germline, CDR1 is DFQATT, CDR2 SNEGSKA (reference sequence). With V trimmed by 2 bases and J by 10 bases, 8 bases remained unmatched. The CDR3 protein is CSARPGTSASEQFF. In DNA form, the CDR3 reads TGCAGTGCTAGACCCGGGACTAGCGCGAGCGAGCAGTTCTTC.

There are a few counts of this clonotype. This rearrangement joins TRBV12-5 to TRBJ2-7, with 10 bases that match TRBD2. Germline values: CDR1 LGHNT, CDR2 FRNRAP. The CDR3 length is 18 residues. The ends lost 0 bases at V and 2 bases at J; junction bases unmatched: 10. The CDR3 loop reads CASGLVQTGLASAYEQYV. The CDR3 DNA follows: TGTGCTAGTGGTTTGGTACAGACGGGACTAGCGTCGGCCTACGAGCAGTACGTC.

This clonotype was picked up a small number of times. V gene TRBV29-1 combines with J gene TRBJ2-6, with a possible D match to TRBD1 (6 bases). CDR1 and CDR2 from the germline V gene are SQVTM and ANQGSEA. V lost 6 bases and J lost 2, with 8 bases in between. The CDR3 consists of 13 residues. The CDR3 coding sequence is TGCAGCGTACAGGGTGCTGGGGCCAACGTCCTGACTTTC. Amino acid sequence: CSVQGAGANVLTF.

This clonotype was picked up a small number of times. The rearrangement joins TRBV4-3 to TRBJ2-5; 10 bases fit TRBD2. From germline, CDR1 is LGHNA and CDR2 YSLEER. This CDR3 is built from 18 residues. The trim removed 0 bases at V and 4 bases at J, leaving 11 bases unmatched. The CDR3 reads CASSQDSLAGVLGETQYF. Here the CDR3 DNA reads TGCGCCAGCAGCCAAGATTCGCTAGCGGGAGTATTAGGAGAGACCCAGTACTTC.

V and J are TRBV7-2 and TRBJ2-7, with a weak D call TRBD2 (5 bases). Trimming removed 5 bases from V and 5 bases from J, with 19 bases in between. Germline CDR1 SGHTA, CDR2 FQGNSA. The CDR3 spans 15 residues. CDR3 protein: CASSLSRTQTHEQYF. The CDR3 DNA sequence: TGTGCCAGCAGCCTCTCCCGGACTCAAACCCACGAGCAGTACTTC.

This clonotype has just a few counts. The rearrangement uses TRBV12-3 or TRBV12-4 and TRBJ2-5, with 7 bases matching TRBD1. The CDR3 runs to 12 residues. V lost 5 bases, J lost 7 bases, and 4 bases stayed unmatched. As DNA, the CDR3 is TGTGCCAGCAGTGACGACAGGGTGACCCAGTACTTC. The encoded protein is CASSDDRVTQYF.

This clonotype was seen a handful of times. This chain connects TRBV21-1 to TRBJ2-3; no DNA check was done on the table's D call, TRBD2. TRBV21-1 is an annotated pseudogene. CDR3 size: 18 residues. The CDR3 coding sequence is TGTGCCAGCAGCAAAGTCTTCGTTGAGGGGTGTAGGACAGATACGCAGTATTTT. Encoded protein: CASSKVFVEGCRTDTQYF.

This clonotype was recorded a few times. V and J are TRBV29-1 and TRBJ1-1; a weak D match, TRBD1 (5 bases). The V end lost 4 bases, the J end lost 5 bases, and 11 bases lay between the germline ends. In germline, CDR1 is SQVTM, CDR2 ANQGSEA. CDR3 length equals 12 residues. The CDR3 DNA sequence: TGCAGCGTTGTTCGGGGGAGGACTGAAGCTTTCTTT. This translates into CSVVRGRTEAFF. Complete variable domain (other parts from reference TRBV29-1 and TRBJ1-1): SAVISQKPSRDICQRGTSLTIQCQVDSQVTMMFWYRQQPGQSLTLIATANQGSEATYESGFVIDKFPISRPNLTFSTLTVSNMSPEDSSIYLCSVVRGRTEAFFGQGTRLTVV.

The chain links TRBV25-1 to TRBJ2-1, with 12 bases that match TRBD2. The CDR3 runs 15 residues. Germline assignment: CDR1 MGHDK and CDR2 SYGVNS. The V and J ends lost 2 bases and 9 bases, in that order; junction bases with no gene match: 5. This CDR3 reads CASSELAGGPREQFF. The CDR3 DNA sequence: TGTGCCAGCAGTGAACTAGCGGGAGGGCCCCGTGAGCAGTTCTTC.

The chain combines TRBV20-1 with TRBJ2-7, with TRBD2 as a possible D gene (6 bases). This CDR3 has 13 residues. The V end lost 2 bases, the J end lost 0 bases, and 8 bases lay between the germline ends. Per the germline V gene, CDR1 is DFQATT and CDR2 is SNEGSKA (reference sequence). CDR3 in amino acids: CSARSSDSYEQYV. CDR3 nucleotides: TGCAGTGCTAGATCTAGCGACTCCTACGAGCAGTACGTC.

The gene calls are TRBV14 and TRBJ1-1; 7 bases fit TRBD1. The CDR3 sequence is 16 residues long. Per germline, CDR1 SGHDN and CDR2 FVKESK. The V segment lost 0 bases and the J segment 8 bases; nucleotides outside the gene matches: 12. Here the CDR3 DNA reads TGTGCCAGCAGCCAAGAGGGAGACAGGGATTTCGTCGAAGCTTTCTTT. Its translation: CASSQEGDRDFVEAFF.

The rearrangement uses TRBV6-2 or TRBV6-3 and TRBJ1-1; the D gene is possibly TRBD1 (6 bases). The CDR3 has 15 amino acids. Between the trimmed V and J ends, which lost 5 bases and 1 base, there was a span of 14 bases. CDR1 MNHEY and CDR2 SVGEGT come from the germline V gene. In nucleotides, the CDR3 is TGTGCCAGCAGTCGCAAGGGACACAGGAACACTGAAGCTTTCTTT. Translating it yields CASSRKGHRNTEAFF.

Concerning this clonotype: The junction departs from germline at one end; a sequencing error may be responsible. The CDR3, as DNA: TGTGCCAGCAGAGACCGGACAGACTACTATTTT. Translated: CASRDRTDYYF. The chain is built from TRBV2 and TRBJ1-5; weak D call: TRBD1 (6 bases). Germline V gene data show CDR1 as SNHLY and CDR2 as FYNNEI. The length of the CDR3 is 11 residues.

This clonotype was counted only a few times. The chain uses TRBV5-5 and TRBJ1-2; no clear D. The germline V gene has CDR1 SGHKS and CDR2 YYEKEE (reference sequence). The CDR3 is 16 amino acids. V gave up 3 bases and J gave up 6 bases, with 21 bases separating them. The CDR3 coding sequence is TGTGCCAGCAGCTCCTCCCTTCCCGGGGTCCCCCATGGCTACACCTTC. Amino acids: CASSSSLPGVPHGYTF.

V and J are TRBV7-2 and TRBJ1-2; D unresolved. Germline V gives CDR1 SGHTA, CDR2 FQGNSA. The ends were cut back, 5 bases at V and 6 bases at J, with 13 bases in the middle. The CDR3 consists of 13 residues. The CDR3 sequence is CASSLVGGDGYTF. CDR3 coding DNA: TGTGCCAGCAGCCTCGTCGGAGGTGATGGCTACACCTTC.

With respect to this clonotype: A much larger clone sits a single nucleotide away, making a read error possible. The chain uses TRBV29-1 and TRBJ2-1; 9 positions agree with TRBD2. The germline V gene has CDR1 SQVTM and CDR2 ANQGSEA. Trimming removed 6 bases from V and 3 bases from J; junction bases left unmatched: 6. The CDR3 runs 14 residues. The DNA of the CDR3 is TGCAGCGTGGCGACAGCGGGAGGCTACAATGAGCAGTTCTTC. Protein sequence: CSVATAGGYNEQFF.

This clonotype showed up just a few times. V is TRBV20-1 and J is TRBJ2-2; possible D gene TRBD2, 6 bases. The CDR3 is 15 residues long. The V end was cut by 6 bases, the J end by 0 bases, with 14 bases between. The germline V gene has CDR1 DFQATT and CDR2 SNEGSKA (reference sequence). The CDR3, as DNA: TGCAGTGCCAGAAGCGGAGGGGCGAACACCGGGGAGCTGTTTTTT. Translating it yields CSARSGGANTGELFF.

Comments on this clonotype: The junction differs from germline at one of its ends, possibly a read error. The V call is TRBV18, the J call TRBJ2-6; TRBD1 matches 8 bases. The germline CDR1 and CDR2 sequences are KGHSH and LQKENI. The CDR3 covers 19 residues. The CDR3: CASSPLGTGSSSGANGLTF. CDR3 DNA: TGTGCCAGCTCACCACTCGGGACAGGCTCTAGCTCTGGGGCCAACGGCCTGACTTTC.

The rearrangement joins TRBV6-5 to TRBJ2-4, with 9 bases that match TRBD2. The CDR3 has 18 residues. Germline CDR1 MNHEY, CDR2 SVGAGI. V trimming: 4 bases; J trimming: 8 bases; junction bases outside the gene matches: 18. This chain's CDR3 is CASSSLRTSASGTDIQYF. Written as DNA, the CDR3 is TGTGCCAGCAGTTCTCTCCGGACTAGCGCCTCAGGAACGGACATTCAGTACTTC.

CDR3 loop: CASSYSVRALYNEQFF. In DNA form, the CDR3 reads TGTGCCAGCAGTTACTCGGTCAGGGCGTTGTACAATGAGCAGTTCTTC. The rearrangement joins TRBV6-5 to TRBJ2-1; possible D gene TRBD1, 5 bases. The CDR3 contains 16 residues. V gave up 0 bases and J gave up 4 bases, with 13 bases separating them. CDR1 and CDR2 from the germline V gene are MNHEY and SVGAGI.

This clonotype was detected only a few times. CDR3 sequence: CASSLNPDEQFF. DNA for the CDR3: TGTGCCAGCAGTCTAAATCCGGATGAGCAGTTCTTC. The chain couples TRBV6-6 to TRBJ2-1; D is ambiguous. V lost 5 bases and J lost 8, with 10 bases in between. The CDR3 covers 12 residues. Germline CDR1 is MNHNY and CDR2 is SVGAGI (reference sequence).